A single T cell receptor beta chain is shown here with its context. These data come from a study of blood T cell repertoires in COVID-19. J gave up 2 bases and V 5 bases, and 6 bases lay outside the gene matches. The CDR3 is 14 residues long. CDR1 and CDR2 (germline): SGHDT, YYEEEE. Sequencing used immunoSEQ multiplex PCR; TCRdb keeps in-frame clones, though not all of them. The table has fewer than 500,000 clones, more than 80% seen once. Material for sequencing was PBMCs or T cells enriched from blood (not recorded which). The TCR comes from a man aged 30 to 45 who had recovered from COVID-19. The chain couples TRBV5-6 to TRBJ1-2, with 7 nucleotides matching TRBD1. This CDR3 reads CASSTGQMNYGYTF. For the CDR3, the DNA is TGTGCCAGCAGTACGGGACAGATGAACTATGGCTACACCTTC.